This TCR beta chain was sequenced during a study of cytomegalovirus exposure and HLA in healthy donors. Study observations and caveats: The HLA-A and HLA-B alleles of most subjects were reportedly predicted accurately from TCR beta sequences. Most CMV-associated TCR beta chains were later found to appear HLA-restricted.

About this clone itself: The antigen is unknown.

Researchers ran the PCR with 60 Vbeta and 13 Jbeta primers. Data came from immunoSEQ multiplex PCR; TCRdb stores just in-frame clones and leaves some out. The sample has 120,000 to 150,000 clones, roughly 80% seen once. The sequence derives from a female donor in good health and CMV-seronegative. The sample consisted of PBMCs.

The CDR3 nucleotides read TGCGCCAGCAGCTCACAGGGGGAACTGAACAATGAGCAGTTCTTC. The encoded protein is CASSSQGELNNEQFF. V usage is TRBV5-1 and J usage is TRBJ2-1, with 8 nucleotides matching TRBD1. Germline assignment: CDR1 SGHRS and CDR2 YFSETQ. The length of the CDR3 is 15 residues. V was clipped by 3 bases and J by 5 bases; unmatched bases: 7.